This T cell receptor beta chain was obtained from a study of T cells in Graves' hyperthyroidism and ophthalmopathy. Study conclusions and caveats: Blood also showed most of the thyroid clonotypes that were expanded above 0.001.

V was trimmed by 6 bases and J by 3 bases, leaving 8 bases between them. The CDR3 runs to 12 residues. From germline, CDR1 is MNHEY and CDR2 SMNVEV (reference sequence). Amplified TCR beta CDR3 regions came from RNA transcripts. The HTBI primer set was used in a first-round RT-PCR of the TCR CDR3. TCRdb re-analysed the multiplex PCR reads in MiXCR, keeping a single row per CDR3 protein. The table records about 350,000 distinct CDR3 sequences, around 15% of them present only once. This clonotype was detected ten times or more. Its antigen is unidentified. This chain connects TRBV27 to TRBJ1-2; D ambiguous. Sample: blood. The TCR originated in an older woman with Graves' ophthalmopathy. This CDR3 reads CASRGLHYGYTF. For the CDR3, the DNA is TGTGCCAGCAGGGGTTTGCACTATGGCTACACCTTC.